Presented here are 32 T cell receptor beta chains from one specimen sequenced in a study of shared clonotypes between healthy human individuals. The protocol was immunoSEQ multiplex PCR, while the TCRdb copy is restricted to in-frame clones and leaves out a portion. The sample has under 2.5 million clones, approximately 90% seen once. The sample was naive CD4+ T cells from PBMCs. The subset was: CD45RA+ positively selected. These receptors originate from a young man in good health. Some clones in this sample may be carry-over from other donors' samples.

The rearrangement joins TRBV4-3 to TRBJ2-6; D uncertain. With 1 base removed from V and 0 bases from J, the gap between germline ends came to 7 bases. The CDR3 loop spans 16 amino acids. CDR1 LGHNA and CDR2 YSLEER come from the germline V gene. CDR3 DNA: TGCGCCAGCAGCCAAGCGGTCCTCTCTGGGGCCAACGTCCTGACTTTC. Its translation: CASSQAVLSGANVLTF.

The genes are TRBV10-1 and TRBJ2-1; maybe TRBD2 (6 bases). Germline CDR1 reads WNHNN; CDR2 reads SYGVQD (reference sequence). The CDR3 is 14 amino acids. V dropped 10 bases and J dropped 5 bases, with 18 bases sitting between them. As DNA, the CDR3 is TGCGCCATCTACGGGGGTCCGAGGAACAATGAGCAGTTCTTC. Its translation is CAIYGGPRNNEQFF.

Comment on this clone: The identical CDR3 is also encoded by other nucleotide sequences in the sample. The V call is TRBV5-1, the J call TRBJ1-3, with no clear D. In germline, CDR1 is SGHRS, CDR2 YFSETQ. This CDR3 contains 14 residues. Between the trimmed V and J ends, which lost 4 bases and 0 bases, there was a span of 8 bases. The CDR3 spells CASSLQDSGNTIYF. CDR3 coding DNA: TGCGCCAGCAGCCTACAAGACTCTGGAAACACCATATATTTT.

This clone turned up a few times. The chain has TRBV19 and TRBJ1-5; the D gene is possibly TRBD1 (6 bases). Trimming removed 5 bases at V and 4 bases at J, with 12 bases between. CDR1 is LNHDA, CDR2 SQIVND, per germline (reference sequence). The CDR3 is 14 amino acids. The CDR3 coding sequence is TGTGCCAGTAGTCTACTTGACAGGAATCAGCCCCAGCATTTT. Amino acids: CASSLLDRNQPQHF.

With regard to this clone: This sample also contains other DNA sequences that code for the same CDR3. This CDR3 reads CASTLGGAGEAFF. CDR3 DNA sequence: TGTGCCAGCACCTTAGGTGGGGCAGGTGAAGCTTTCTTT. The V gene is TRBV28, the J gene TRBJ1-1; a possible D gene is TRBD1 (5 bases). This CDR3 is built from 13 residues. The germline gives CDR1 MDHEN, CDR2 SYDVKM. Trimming pared 7 bases from V and 7 bases from J, leaving 16 bases between.

The chain couples TRBV5-5 to TRBJ2-2; possibly TRBD2 for D (6 bases). Trimming removed 0 bases from V and 0 bases from J, with 12 bases in between. Germline lookup yields CDR1 SGHKS and CDR2 YYEKEE (reference sequence). The CDR3 loop spans 17 amino acids. Here the CDR3 DNA reads TGTGCCAGCAGCTTGGCGGGCGCGGGAACGAACACCGGGGAGCTGTTTTTT. This codes for CASSLAGAGTNTGELFF.

The CDR3 DNA follows: TGTGCCAGCAGTTTGGGGACTAGCGGGAGGGGAGATACGCAGTATTTT. Its protein is CASSLGTSGRGDTQYF. The chain is built from TRBV28 and TRBJ2-3; 16 bases are shared with TRBD2. The V gene end was trimmed by 3 bases and the J gene end by 5 bases; junction bases not matched to a gene: 2. The CDR3 extends over 16 amino acids. CDR1 and CDR2 (germline): MDHEN, SYDVKM.

The chain uses TRBV7-9 and TRBJ2-5; D is unclear. Per the germline V gene, CDR1 is SEHNR and CDR2 is FQNEAQ (reference sequence). This CDR3 region has 13 residues. Trimming cost V 8 bases and J 4 bases, with 14 bases left between them. The DNA for the CDR3 is TGTGCCAGCGTTCTGGGCGTTGGAGAGACCCAGTACTTC. Translating it yields CASVLGVGETQYF.

V is TRBV4-3 and J is TRBJ2-1; 10 bases match TRBD2. J lost 9 bases, V lost 2 bases, and 4 bases had no gene match. The germline CDR1 and CDR2 sequences are LGHNA and YSLEER. The CDR3 sequence is 14 residues long. CDR3 residues: CASSQLAGAGEQFF. The CDR3 coding sequence is TGCGCCAGCAGCCAACTAGCGGGAGCGGGTGAGCAGTTCTTC.

This sequence joins TRBV7-9 and TRBJ1-2; D ambiguous. CDR1 and CDR2 from the germline V gene are SEHNR and FQNEAQ (reference sequence). The CDR3 is 13 residues long. Trimming removed 5 bases at V and 7 bases at J, with 14 bases between. CDR3 residues: CASSPGYVGGYTF. As DNA, the CDR3 is TGTGCCAGCAGCCCGGGGTATGTTGGTGGCTACACCTTC.

The J gene is TRBJ2-1, the V gene TRBV9; possibly TRBD2 for D (5 bases). From germline, CDR1 is SGDLS and CDR2 YYNGEE. This CDR3 spans 16 amino acids. V was clipped by 0 bases and J by 5 bases, with 15 bases between them. CDR3 sequence reads: CASSVAASLLHNEQFF. The CDR3 DNA follows: TGTGCCAGCAGCGTAGCGGCTAGCCTACTCCACAATGAGCAGTTCTTC.

Concerning this clone: In the same sample, other DNA sequences code for this CDR3. This rearrangement joins TRBV4-1 to TRBJ1-1, with D perhaps TRBD1 (6 bases). V lost 0 bases and J lost 0, with 8 bases in between. Germline loops: CDR1 MGHRA, CDR2 YSYEKL. The CDR3 runs to 15 residues. The CDR3 protein is CASSQEGAMNTEAFF. The CDR3 DNA reads as TGCGCCAGCAGCCAAGAGGGGGCCATGAACACTGAAGCTTTCTTT.

This clone was detected only once. The chain recombines TRBV5-6 with TRBJ2-1, with TRBD2 identical over 13 bases. CDR1 SGHDT and CDR2 YYEEEE come from the germline V gene. J was trimmed by 10 bases and V by 4 bases; bases with no gene match: 8. The length of the CDR3 is 15 residues. CDR3 coding DNA: TGTGCCAGCAGCCTCCGGACTAGCGGGAGTAGGGAGCAGTTCTTC. Translation: CASSLRTSGSREQFF.

This clone showed up just a few times. V is TRBV5-5 and J is TRBJ1-1; 8 nucleotides align to TRBD1. Germline V gene data show CDR1 as SGHKS and CDR2 as YYEKEE (reference sequence). The CDR3 is 16 amino acids. Losses at the gene ends were 0 bases for V and 5 bases for J; bases not matched to a gene: 9. Here the CDR3 reads CASSLVGGHRGTEAFF. In DNA, the CDR3 is TGTGCCAGCAGCTTGGTTGGTGGGCACAGGGGGACTGAAGCTTTCTTT.

The CDR3, as DNA: TGTGCCAGCAGACGTTACCGACATCAAGCCGCCGAGCAGTACTTC. It translates to CASRRYRHQAAEQYF. The chain links TRBV28 to TRBJ2-7; D gene unclear. V lost 6 bases and J lost 6, with 21 bases in between. The CDR3 consists of 15 residues. Germline CDR1 MDHEN, CDR2 SYDVKM.

In the case of this clone: The identical CDR3 is also encoded by other nucleotide sequences in the sample. The V call is TRBV2, the J call TRBJ2-2, with 7 bases aligning to TRBD1. The CDR3 runs to 14 residues. Germline CDR1 reads SNHLY; CDR2 reads FYNNEI. V lost 8 bases and J lost 2; bases outside the gene matches: 5. CDR3 amino acids: CASGRDSNTGELFF. The CDR3 DNA reads as TGTGCCAGCGGCCGGGACAGTAACACCGGGGAGCTGTTTTTT.

The V call is TRBV14, the J call TRBJ2-7; TRBD1 might be the D (5 bases). Trimming stripped 3 bases from V and 4 bases from J, with 13 bases between. Germline values: CDR1 SGHDN, CDR2 FVKESK. CDR3 length: 14 residues. CDR3 amino acids: CASSHGAGPYEQYF. Here the CDR3 DNA reads TGTGCCAGCAGCCATGGGGCAGGGCCGTACGAGCAGTACTTC.

V and J are TRBV29-1 and TRBJ1-1; 8 positions match TRBD1. The V segment lost 4 bases and the J segment 0 bases; nucleotides outside the gene matches: 1. The CDR3 totals 13 residues. The germline V gene encodes CDR1 SQVTM and CDR2 ANQGSEA. CDR3: CSVGTGMNTEAFF. Here the CDR3 DNA reads TGCAGCGTTGGGACAGGGATGAACACTGAAGCTTTCTTT. Looking up the rest from reference TRBV29-1 and TRBJ1-1 gives the full variable domain: SAVISQKPSRDICQRGTSLTIQCQVDSQVTMMFWYRQQPGQSLTLIATANQGSEATYESGFVIDKFPISRPNLTFSTLTVSNMSPEDSSIYLCSVGTGMNTEAFFGQGTRLTVV.

The chain joins TRBV2 to TRBJ2-7, with D tentatively TRBD1 (6 bases). Between the trimmed V and J ends, which lost 1 base and 3 bases, there was a span of 13 bases. There are 15 residues in the CDR3. Germline V lookup: CDR1 SNHLY, CDR2 FYNNEI. CDR3 DNA sequence: TGTGCCAGCAGTGAAGTCGAGACAGGTAACTACGAGCAGTACTTC. This encodes CASSEVETGNYEQYF.

The chain joins TRBV19 to TRBJ2-3; no definite D call. This CDR3 is 15 amino acids long. CDR1 and CDR2 from the germline V gene are LNHDA and SQIVND (reference sequence). Trimming left V 6 bases short and J 0 bases short, with 13 bases between. The CDR3, as DNA: TGTGCCAGTAGGGACGACATGGGTAGCACAGATACGCAGTATTTT. Translated: CASRDDMGSTDTQYF. The variable domain in full, completed from reference TRBV19 and TRBJ2-3, reads DGGITQSPKYLFRKEGQNVTLSCEQNLNHDAMYWYRQDPGQGLRLIYYSQIVNDFQKGDIAEGYSVSREKKESFPLTVTSAQKNPTAFYLCASRDDMGSTDTQYFGPGTRLTVL.

V gene TRBV4-1 combines with J gene TRBJ2-7; TRBD2 matches 9 bases. The CDR3 contains 19 residues. Germline CDR1 and CDR2: MGHRA and YSYEKL. V shed 3 bases and J 0 bases; nucleotides not matched to a gene: 15. CDR3 nucleotide sequence: TGCGCCAGCAGCCACCCGGGTAGTTGGCGGGAGGGCAGCTCCTACGAGCAGTACTTC. Translated: CASSHPGSWREGSSYEQYF.

The chain is built from TRBV18 and TRBJ1-1; 7 nucleotides line up with TRBD1. Germline V CDR1 and CDR2: KGHSH, LQKENI. The CDR3 covers 14 residues. V dropped 4 bases and J dropped 3; count of bases not matched to a gene: 5. In nucleotides, the CDR3 is TGTGCCAGCTCACGCTCAGGGGGGGACACTGAAGCTTTCTTT. Encoded protein: CASSRSGGDTEAFF.

The chain recombines TRBV28 with TRBJ2-2, with TRBD2 matching 8 bases. V was clipped by 7 bases and J by 3 bases; unmatched bases: 10. CDR3 size: 16 residues. Germline CDR1 is MDHEN and CDR2 is SYDVKM. The CDR3 DNA reads as TGTGCCAGCACCACCGGGGGGGTACAGGACACCGGGGAGCTGTTTTTT. Translating it yields CASTTGGVQDTGELFF.

This chain uses TRBV4-1 with TRBJ2-3; D call uncertain. CDR1 MGHRA and CDR2 YSYEKL come from the germline V gene. The CDR3 runs 15 residues. Trimming left V 0 bases short and J 2 bases short, with 9 bases between. The CDR3 loop is CASSQDSRVTDTQYF. DNA for the CDR3: TGCGCCAGCAGCCAAGATTCGAGAGTCACAGATACGCAGTATTTT.

The chain employs TRBV11-2 and TRBJ2-7; tentatively, D is TRBD2 (5 bases). CDR3 length: 14 residues. CDR1 is SGHAT, CDR2 FQNNGV, per germline. V was shortened by 1 base and J by 2 bases, with 9 bases between the two germline ends. The CDR3 is CASSLANGAYEQYF. CDR3 bases: TGTGCCAGCAGCTTAGCTAACGGGGCCTACGAGCAGTACTTC.

The genes are TRBV5-1 and TRBJ2-6; D is unresolved. V dropped 4 bases and J dropped 2 bases, with 10 bases sitting between them. CDR3 size: 15 residues. Germline V gives CDR1 SGHRS, CDR2 YFSETQ. The DNA of the CDR3 is TGCGCCAGCAGCGCTACTTTTCCTGGGGCCAACGTCCTGACTTTC. Translating gives CASSATFPGANVLTF.

The chain couples TRBV5-6 to TRBJ2-5; 14 nucleotides match TRBD2. V lost 5 bases to trimming and J lost 4 bases; unmatched junction nucleotides: 10. This CDR3 is 17 amino acids long. Germline lookup yields CDR1 SGHDT and CDR2 YYEEEE. The CDR3 reads CASRTATTSGRGETQYF. Here the CDR3 DNA reads TGTGCCAGCAGAACGGCTACGACTAGCGGGAGGGGAGAGACCCAGTACTTC.

CDR3 residues: CASSPGPEYEQYF. The CDR3 DNA follows: TGTGCCAGCTCCCCGGGACCGGAATACGAGCAGTACTTC. The chain has TRBV28 and TRBJ2-7; TRBD1 or TRBD2 may be the D gene (5 bases each). The CDR3 spans 13 residues. V was pared by 8 bases and J by 4 bases, with 15 bases between. CDR1 MDHEN and CDR2 SYDVKM come from the germline V gene.

V is TRBV20-1 and J is TRBJ1-2; D is unclear. The CDR3 length is 11 residues. CDR1 DFQATT and CDR2 SNEGSKA come from the germline V gene (reference sequence). Trimming removed 2 bases at V and 4 bases at J, with 5 bases between. The CDR3, as DNA: TGCAGTGCTAGACAGACCTATGGCTACACCTTC. Protein sequence: CSARQTYGYTF.

J is TRBJ2-1 and V is TRBV5-1; no clear D. V was cut by 2 bases and J by 6 bases, with 12 bases left in between. CDR1 and CDR2 from the germline V gene are SGHRS and YFSETQ. This CDR3 is built from 14 residues. The CDR3 is CASSFGSALNEQFF. The CDR3 DNA reads as TGCGCCAGCAGCTTCGGGTCGGCACTCAATGAGCAGTTCTTC.

The J gene is TRBJ1-2, the V gene TRBV5-6; 8 nucleotides align to TRBD1. CDR3 length: 16 amino acids. V gave up 7 bases and J gave up 5 bases; unmatched junction bases: 16. Per germline, CDR1 SGHDT and CDR2 YYEEEE. CDR3 nucleotide sequence: TGTGCCAGCCAGTGGCAGGGGGCGCCTTCAGGGTATGGCTACACCTTC. Encoded protein: CASQWQGAPSGYGYTF.

This sequence joins TRBV30 and TRBJ2-7, with D perhaps matching TRBD2 (6 bases). Germline-derived CDR1 and CDR2 are GTSNPN and SVGIG (reference sequence). Trimming shortened V by 0 bases and J by 4 bases, and 13 bases separated the two germline ends. This CDR3 is 14 amino acids long. The CDR3 region is CAWSVLGSGYEQYF. The CDR3 DNA is TGTGCCTGGAGTGTACTCGGGAGTGGATACGAGCAGTACTTC.